This T cell receptor beta chain was identified during a study of cytomegalovirus exposure and HLA in healthy donors. Study-level results: TCR beta chain V- and J-gene trimming was linked, in a later analysis, to a missense variant in DCLRE1C.

The PCR had 60 Vbeta and 13 Jbeta primers. Clones were sequenced by immunoSEQ multiplex PCR, and TCRdb holds only the in-frame ones, with some missing. The repertoire holds 150,000 to 200,000 clones, about 83% seen once, with over 1.5% in the top ten. Between the trimmed V and J ends, which lost 0 bases and 7 bases, there was a span of 7 bases. The germline CDR1 and CDR2 sequences are GTSNPN and SVGIG (reference sequence). CDR3 size: 13 residues. In regard to this clone: What it binds is not known.

Whereas donors were nominally healthy upon sampling, unrecorded immune exposures were probable. The source of this sequence is a man aged 40-49 years in good health and CMV-seropositive. J is TRBJ1-6 and V is TRBV30, with D hard to call. The sample taken for sequencing was PBMCs. The CDR3 sequence is CAWSVPGNSPLHF. The CDR3 DNA follows: TGTGCCTGGAGTGTACCCGGGAATTCACCCCTCCACTTT. Complete variable domain (other parts from reference TRBV30 and TRBJ1-6): SQTIHQWPATLVQPVGSPLSLECTVEGTSNPNLYWYRQAAGRGLQLLFYSVGIGQISSEVPQNLSASRPQDRQFILSSKKLLLSDSGFYLCAWSVPGNSPLHFGNGTRLTVT.